This is a list of T cell receptor beta chains from one sample in a study of T-cell memory formation after mild COVID-19. TCRdb itself ran the 5' RACE reads through MiXCR, one entry per CDR3 protein. The top ten hold around 13% of the sample, which has over 450,000 distinct CDR3 sequences, roughly 21% seen once. The specimen was PBMCs or a T cell subset sorted from them (not recorded which). The receptors originated from an adult woman who had mild COVID-19 (a few samples of this study predate the infection). Cell type and time point are not known. CDR3s leave out the opening cysteine and the closing phenylalanine or tryptophan.

J gene: TRBJ1-1; V gene: TRBV5-1; CDR3 protein: ASSFTGLNQNTEAF
J gene: TRBJ1-1; V gene: TRBV7-9; CDR3 protein: ASSALLTEAF
J gene: TRBJ1-3; V gene: TRBV5-1; CDR3 protein: ASSDMTGNTIY
J gene: TRBJ2-1; V gene: TRBV12-3/TRBV12-4; CDR3 protein: ASSLAGLDETSGGDNEQF
J gene: TRBJ2-3; V gene: TRBV5-1; CDR3 protein: ASSQRGNPSTDTQY
J gene: TRBJ2-1; V gene: TRBV7-2; CDR3 protein: ASSKLSNEQF
J gene: TRBJ2-3; V gene: TRBV5-1; CDR3 protein: ASSFSGNTDTQY
J gene: TRBJ2-7; V gene: TRBV19; CDR3 protein: ASSRSGRAYEQY
J gene: TRBJ1-3; V gene: TRBV20-1; CDR3 protein: SATSGGSEGNTIY
J gene: TRBJ1-1; V gene: TRBV5-1; CDR3 protein: ASSGQTTEAF
J gene: TRBJ1-1; V gene: TRBV12-3/TRBV12-4; CDR3 protein: ASSVEGGVGTEAF
J gene: TRBJ1-5; V gene: TRBV5-1; CDR3 protein: ASSLASKGGVGNYSNQPQH
J gene: TRBJ2-7; V gene: TRBV6-5; CDR3 protein: ASSRQGDVYEQY
J gene: TRBJ2-3; V gene: TRBV5-1; CDR3 protein: ASSIRTSLDTQY
J gene: TRBJ2-1; V gene: TRBV24-1; CDR3 protein: ATSDPGTSSDEQF
J gene: TRBJ2-7; V gene: TRBV6-5; CDR3 protein: ASSPTPWTSGTYEQY
J gene: TRBJ2-1; V gene: TRBV4-2; CDR3 protein: ASSLPEGEQF
J gene: TRBJ1-2; V gene: TRBV7-3; CDR3 protein: ASSARSIGATNYGYT
J gene: TRBJ1-2; V gene: TRBV29-1; CDR3 protein: SVERPGQGGRGYT
J gene: TRBJ2-1; V gene: TRBV6-2/TRBV6-3; CDR3 protein: ASSYTPIVSSYNEQF
J gene: TRBJ1-1; V gene: TRBV9; CDR3 protein: ASSTRQGATEAF
J gene: TRBJ2-7; V gene: TRBV7-9; CDR3 protein: ATQGSYEQY
J gene: TRBJ2-2; V gene: TRBV7-2; CDR3 protein: ASSLARTSGPRIGELF
J gene: TRBJ1-1; V gene: TRBV6-5; CDR3 protein: ASSSPGYTEAF
J gene: TRBJ2-1; V gene: TRBV12-3/TRBV12-4; CDR3 protein: ASSGGGTYNEQF
J gene: TRBJ2-3; V gene: TRBV7-6; CDR3 protein: ASSPEGPTDTQY
J gene: TRBJ2-5; V gene: TRBV2; CDR3 protein: ASSDWRQGGETQY
J gene: TRBJ1-1; V gene: TRBV5-1; CDR3 protein: ASSPGQGLVRDTEAF
J gene: TRBJ2-2; V gene: TRBV7-3; CDR3 protein: ASSYGSGELF
J gene: TRBJ1-1; V gene: TRBV7-2; CDR3 protein: ASRPPGAGQGALAF
J gene: TRBJ2-7; V gene: TRBV6-1; CDR3 protein: ASRWGRDRGLYEQY
J gene: TRBJ2-1; V gene: TRBV20-1; CDR3 protein: SAGSSWNEQF
J gene: TRBJ1-2; V gene: TRBV9; CDR3 protein: ASSPRTGKDGYT
J gene: TRBJ2-1; V gene: TRBV21-1; CDR3 protein: ASRKAGDAYNEQF
J gene: TRBJ1-2; V gene: TRBV30; CDR3 protein: AWSPSTGWDGYT
J gene: TRBJ2-7; V gene: TRBV7-8; CDR3 protein: ASSRGASGAYEQY
J gene: TRBJ1-6; V gene: TRBV4-1; CDR3 protein: ASSQDHGTSHSPLH
J gene: TRBJ2-5; V gene: TRBV9; CDR3 protein: ASSSTSGGAGETQY
J gene: TRBJ1-2; V gene: TRBV28; CDR3 protein: ASSTRPYGYT
J gene: TRBJ2-3; V gene: TRBV2; CDR3 protein: ASSRTGDAQY
J gene: TRBJ1-1; V gene: TRBV6-1; CDR3 protein: ASSVTPGTGNTEAF
J gene: TRBJ1-1; V gene: TRBV12-3/TRBV12-4; CDR3 protein: ASLRAAEAF
J gene: TRBJ1-2; V gene: TRBV12-3/TRBV12-4; CDR3 protein: ASSLGLDGYT